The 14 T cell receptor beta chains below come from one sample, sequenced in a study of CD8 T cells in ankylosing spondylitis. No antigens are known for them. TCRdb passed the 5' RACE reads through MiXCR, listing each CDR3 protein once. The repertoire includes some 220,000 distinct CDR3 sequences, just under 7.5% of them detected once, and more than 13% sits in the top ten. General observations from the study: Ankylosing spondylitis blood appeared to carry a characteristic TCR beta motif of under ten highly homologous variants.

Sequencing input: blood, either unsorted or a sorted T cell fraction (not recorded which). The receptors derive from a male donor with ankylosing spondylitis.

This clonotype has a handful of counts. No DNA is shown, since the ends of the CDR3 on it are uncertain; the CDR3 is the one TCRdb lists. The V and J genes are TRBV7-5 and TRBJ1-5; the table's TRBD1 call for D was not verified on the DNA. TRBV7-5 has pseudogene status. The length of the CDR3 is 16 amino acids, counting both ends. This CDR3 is CISVPEAPQGKGPQHF.

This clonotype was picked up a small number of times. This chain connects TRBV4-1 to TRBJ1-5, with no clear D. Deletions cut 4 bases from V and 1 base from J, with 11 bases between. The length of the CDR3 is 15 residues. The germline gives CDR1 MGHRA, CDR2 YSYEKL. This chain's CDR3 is CASSPVDRSNQPQHF. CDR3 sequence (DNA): TGCGCCAGCAGCCCTGTCGATCGCAGCAATCAGCCCCAGCATTTT.

The CDR3 DNA reads TGTGCCAGCAGCCAACCGGGCCGTAACTATGGCTACACCTTC. This codes for CASSQPGRNYGYTF. V is TRBV3-1 and J is TRBJ1-2; D is unresolved. The CDR3 has 14 amino acids. Per the germline V gene, CDR1 is LGHDT and CDR2 is YNNKEL (reference sequence). Trimming shortened V by 2 bases and J by 1 base, and 8 bases separated the two germline ends.

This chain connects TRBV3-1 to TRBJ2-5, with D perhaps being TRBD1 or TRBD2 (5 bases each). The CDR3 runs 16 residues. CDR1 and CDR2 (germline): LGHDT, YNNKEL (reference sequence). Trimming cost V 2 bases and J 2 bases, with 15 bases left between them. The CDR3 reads CASSQTGNGAQETQYF. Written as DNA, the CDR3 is TGTGCCAGCAGCCAAACTGGGAACGGGGCTCAAGAGACCCAGTACTTC.

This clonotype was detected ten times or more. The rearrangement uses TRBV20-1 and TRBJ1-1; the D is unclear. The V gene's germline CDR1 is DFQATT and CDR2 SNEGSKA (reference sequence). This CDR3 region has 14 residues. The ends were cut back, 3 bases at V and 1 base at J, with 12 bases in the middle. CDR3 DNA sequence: TGCAGTGCTAGGGACGTTGGGAGGAACACTGAAGCTTTCTTT. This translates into CSARDVGRNTEAFF.

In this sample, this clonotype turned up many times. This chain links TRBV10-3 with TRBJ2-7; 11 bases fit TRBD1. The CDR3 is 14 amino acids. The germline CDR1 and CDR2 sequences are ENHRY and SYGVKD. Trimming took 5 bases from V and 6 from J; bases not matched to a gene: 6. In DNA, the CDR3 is TGTGCCATCAGTTCCCGGGACAGGGGGGTCGAGCAGTACTTC. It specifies CAISSRDRGVEQYF.

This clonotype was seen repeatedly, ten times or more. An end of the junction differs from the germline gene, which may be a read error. CDR3 nucleotide sequence: TGCGCCAGCAGACGGGACTCTTCCTACGAGCAGTACTTC. It specifies CASRRDSSYEQYF. The chain combines TRBV7-9 with TRBJ2-7; a weak D match, TRBD2 (6 bases). Germline-derived CDR1 and CDR2 are SEHNR and FQNEAQ (reference sequence). This CDR3 spans 13 amino acids.

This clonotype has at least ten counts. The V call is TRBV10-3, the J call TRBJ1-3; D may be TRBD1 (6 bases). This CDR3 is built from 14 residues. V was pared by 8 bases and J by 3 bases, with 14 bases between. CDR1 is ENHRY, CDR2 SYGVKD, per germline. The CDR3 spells CAIGYTGNGNTIYF. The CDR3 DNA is TGTGCCATCGGTTACACAGGGAATGGAAACACCATATATTTT.

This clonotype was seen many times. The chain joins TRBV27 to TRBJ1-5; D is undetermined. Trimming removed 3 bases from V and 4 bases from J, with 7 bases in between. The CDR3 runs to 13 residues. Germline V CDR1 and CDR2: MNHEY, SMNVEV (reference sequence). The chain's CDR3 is CASSFAGNQPQHF. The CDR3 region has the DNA TGTGCCAGCAGTTTTGCCGGGAATCAGCCCCAGCATTTT.

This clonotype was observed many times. In DNA, the CDR3 is TGTGCTAGTGCCCCGGGACAGGCGAACACCGGGGAGCTGTTTTTT. Amino acids: CASAPGQANTGELFF. This chain links TRBV12-5 with TRBJ2-2; TRBD1 matches 8 bases. Germline-derived CDR1 and CDR2 are LGHNT and FRNRAP. CDR3 length: 15 amino acids. Trimming cost V 7 bases and J 0 bases; bases outside gene matches: 4.

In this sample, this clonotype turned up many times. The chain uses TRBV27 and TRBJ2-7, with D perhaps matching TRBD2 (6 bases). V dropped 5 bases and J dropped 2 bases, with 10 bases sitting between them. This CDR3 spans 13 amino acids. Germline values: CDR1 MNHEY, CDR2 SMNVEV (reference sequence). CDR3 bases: TGTGCCAGCAGTACCCGGGAGACCTACGAGCAGTACTTC. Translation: CASSTRETYEQYF.

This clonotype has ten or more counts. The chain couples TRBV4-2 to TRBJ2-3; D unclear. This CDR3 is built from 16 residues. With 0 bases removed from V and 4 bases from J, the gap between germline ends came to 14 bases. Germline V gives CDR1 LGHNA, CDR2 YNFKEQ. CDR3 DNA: TGTGCCAGCAGCCAAGATCTTAGGCCCGGTCCAGATACGCAGTATTTT. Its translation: CASSQDLRPGPDTQYF.

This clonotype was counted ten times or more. The CDR3 DNA is TGTGCCAGCAGTTTTGTTAGATGGGCTGGCGAAGCTTTCTTT. Translated: CASSFVRWAGEAFF. V usage is TRBV28 and J usage is TRBJ1-1, with D unresolved. There are 14 residues in the CDR3. Trimming removed 3 bases from V and 8 bases from J, with 16 bases in between. Germline loops: CDR1 MDHEN, CDR2 SYDVKM.

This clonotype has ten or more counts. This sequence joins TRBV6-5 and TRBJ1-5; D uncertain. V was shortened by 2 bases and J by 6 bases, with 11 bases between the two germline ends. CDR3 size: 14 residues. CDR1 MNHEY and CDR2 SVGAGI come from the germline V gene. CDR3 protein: CASSYRFEGQPQHF. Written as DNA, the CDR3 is TGTGCCAGCAGTTACCGGTTCGAGGGTCAGCCCCAGCATTTT.